This record looks at one TCR beta chain sequence and its context. From germline, CDR1 is GTSNPN and CDR2 SVGIG (reference sequence). The CDR3 consists of 11 residues. V was pared by 4 bases and J by 4 bases, with 7 bases between. This sample was included in a study of cytotoxic CD8 clonotypes in ibrutinib-treated CLL. TCRdb's copy holds only in-frame clones and misses some; the assay was immunoSEQ multiplex PCR. The table includes roughly 130,000 clones, around three quarters detected once. The chain employs TRBV30 and TRBJ1-1, with D uncertain. The source material was PBMCs, sampled after 12 months of ibrutinib treatment. This clonotype originated in a human donor with chronic lymphocytic leukemia. The DNA for the CDR3 is TGTGCCTGGATAGTGGGCACTGAAGCTTTCTTT. This codes for CAWIVGTEAFF.